Listed below are T cell receptor beta chains from one sample, sequenced in a study of immune evolution from preneoplasia to lung adenocarcinoma. Method: immunoSEQ multiplex PCR; TCRdb's copy keeps in-frame clones and lacks some. The sample lists roughly 9,200 clones; around 86% were seen once. The sample taken for sequencing was FFPE minimally invasive lung adenocarcinoma tissue. The origin of the receptors is a donor at least 70 years old with lung adenocarcinoma. Both conserved end residues are trimmed from each CDR3. Each record gives: J gene, V gene, CDR3 protein.

TRBJ1-4 TRBV6-5 ASSYTTGANEKLF
. TRBV10-1 ASSNSYEQY
TRBJ2-5 TRBV29-1 SVGDRFQETQY
TRBJ2-3 TRBV18 ASSAGNTDTQY
TRBJ1-2 TRBV29-1 SAGGGQGSDGYT
TRBJ2-1 TRBV6-6 ASSYSGDRGRNEQF
TRBJ1-2 TRBV5-5 ASSIGRTNYGYT
TRBJ2-1 TRBV9 ASSPRPGSQEQF
TRBJ1-1 TRBV27 ASSLFGSNTEAF
TRBJ2-7 TRBV2 ASRSGDRVAGQY
TRBJ2-6 TRBV7-3 ASRPTRITGANVLT
TRBJ1-1 TRBV19 ASTPAPVGSTEAF
TRBJ1-1 TRBV10-1 ASSEHRVGTEAF
TRBJ1-2 TRBV30 AWSRPRGGYT
TRBJ2-1 TRBV6-4 ASSDNRARSNEQF
TRBJ1-5 TRBV9 ASSPGAGSNQPQH
TRBJ1-2 TRBV19 ASTYTGDASGSGYT
TRBJ2-3 TRBV5-4 ASSLTTASGADTQY
TRBJ1-2 TRBV27 ASSLGGQGARGYT
TRBJ2-7 TRBV5-1 ASSSQSYEQY
TRBJ2-7 TRBV27 ASSSLPGGEQY
TRBJ1-3 TRBV2 ASSPTGGEGNTIY